This T cell receptor beta chain was captured in a study of siplizumab effects on memory and regulatory T cells. Study-level points and caveats: Alloreactive sequences traceable to unstimulated CD4+ memory cells were significantly reduced by siplizumab. Apparently more diverse than memory cells, naive T cells also seemed major alloresponse contributors. Mappable alloreactive CD4+ clones were on average around 74% Treg-derived with siplizumab, roughly 28% in controls.

Concerning this clone itself: Its target is unknown.

Per-sample assaying covered about 10^5 TCR templates. This table comes from immunoSEQ multiplex PCR, and its TCRdb copy is limited to in-frame clones, with some not included. Of over 35,000 clones in the sample, roughly 90% are singletons; the top ten hold roughly 0.25%. The V gene's germline CDR1 is SGHVS and CDR2 FQNEAQ. Trimming at V came to 3 bases and at J to 9 bases, leaving 8 bases not matched to a gene. The CDR3 totals 15 residues. The sample comprised naive CD4+ T cells sorted from blood. The chain combines TRBV7-8 with TRBJ2-1; 10 bases are shared with TRBD1. This TCR came from a human donor in good health. DNA for the CDR3: TGTGCCAGCAGCTTGGGGACAGGGGACAATGGTGAGCAGTTCTTC. It yields the protein CASSLGTGDNGEQFF.